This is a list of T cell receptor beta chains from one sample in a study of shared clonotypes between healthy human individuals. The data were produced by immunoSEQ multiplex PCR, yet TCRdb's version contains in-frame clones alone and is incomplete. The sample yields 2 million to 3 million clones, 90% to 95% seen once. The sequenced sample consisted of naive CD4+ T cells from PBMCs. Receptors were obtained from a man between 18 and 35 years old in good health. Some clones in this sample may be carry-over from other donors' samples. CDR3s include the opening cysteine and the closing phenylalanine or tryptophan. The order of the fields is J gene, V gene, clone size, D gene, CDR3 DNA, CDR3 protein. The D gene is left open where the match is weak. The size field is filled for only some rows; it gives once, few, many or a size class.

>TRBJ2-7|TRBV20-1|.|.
TGCAGTGCTAGTCGAGGAGGCGAGCAGTACTTC
CSASRGGEQYF
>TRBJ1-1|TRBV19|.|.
TGTGCCAGTAGTACGACAGTAGTTAACACTGAAGCTTTCTTT
CASSTTVVNTEAFF
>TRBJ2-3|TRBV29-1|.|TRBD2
TGCAGCGTTGAAACTAGCGGGAGCGCAGATACGCAGTATTTT
CSVETSGSADTQYF
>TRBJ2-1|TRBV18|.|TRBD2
TGTGCCAGCTCACCACCCGGTAGCGGGAGTGAGCAGTTCTTC
CASSPPGSGSEQFF
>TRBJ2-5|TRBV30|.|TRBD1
TGTGCCTGGAGCCTAGGACAGGGGGTCAGGGAGACCCAGTACTTC
CAWSLGQGVRETQYF
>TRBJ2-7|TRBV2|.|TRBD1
TGTGCCAGCAGTTGGGGACAGGGGAATTACGAGCAGTACTTC
CASSWGQGNYEQYF
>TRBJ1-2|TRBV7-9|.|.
TGTGCCAGCAGCTTACGGGAAGTCCATAACTATGGCTACACCTTC
CASSLREVHNYGYTF
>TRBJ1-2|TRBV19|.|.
TGTGCCAGTAGTATAGACCCCCCCGGGGCCTATGGCTACACCTTC
CASSIDPPGAYGYTF
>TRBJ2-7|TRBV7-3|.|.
TGTGCCAGCAGCTTCGTCGGGACGTCCCACGAGCAGTACTTC
CASSFVGTSHEQYF
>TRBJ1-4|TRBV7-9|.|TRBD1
TGTGCCAGCAGGCAGGGGGTTAGAGAAAAACTGTTTTTT
CASRQGVREKLFF
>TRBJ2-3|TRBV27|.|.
TGTGCCAGCAGTCCCCCTCCGCTATATAGCACAGATACGCAGTATTTT
CASSPPPLYSTDTQYF
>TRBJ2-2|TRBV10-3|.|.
TGTGCCATCAGTTCCGGGACATCGAACACCGGGGAGCTGTTTTTT
CAISSGTSNTGELFF
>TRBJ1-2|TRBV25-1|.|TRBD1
TGTGCCAGCAGCTCCGCAGGGGGAAGCGGCTACACCTTC
CASSSAGGSGYTF
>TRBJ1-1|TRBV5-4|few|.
TGTGCCAGCAGCAACAGGGTGAGAGGCACTGAAGCTTTCTTT
CASSNRVRGTEAFF
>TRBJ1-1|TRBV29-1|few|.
TGCAGCGTCCAGCGGACTAATCGGGGCACTGAAGCTTTCTTT
CSVQRTNRGTEAFF
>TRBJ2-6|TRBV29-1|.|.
TGCAGCGTAGCCCGGACTTACCACTCTGGGGCCAACGTCCTGACTTTC
CSVARTYHSGANVLTF
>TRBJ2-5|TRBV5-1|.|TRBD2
TGCGCCAGCAAAATCACAGCGGGAGGTGGTGAGACCCAGTACTTC
CASKITAGGGETQYF
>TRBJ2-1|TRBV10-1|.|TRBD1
TGCGCCAGCAGTGAGTCAGGGGGCAAGTTTGATGAGCAGTTCTTC
CASSESGGKFDEQFF